This T cell receptor (beta chain) was sequenced during a study of shared clonotypes between healthy human individuals. CD45RO-negative, CCR7-selected cells formed the naive CD8 fraction, which excluded terminally differentiated effector memory CD45RA+ cells. About this clone: The antigen is unknown.

Germline values: CDR1 SGDLS, CDR2 YYNGEE. The CDR3 is made up of 15 amino acids. Trimming stripped 3 bases from V and 2 bases from J, with 13 bases between. Sequenced by immunoSEQ multiplex PCR; TCRdb stores in-frame clones only, minus some. The sample includes about 2 million clones, less than 95% of them seen just once. Findings and limits, study-wide: Specimens sampled were limited to blood, with tissue repertoires likely differing. Unshared clonotypes carried lower generation probabilities than those common to all four donors.

Input material: naive CD8+ T cells sorted from blood. This TCR was recovered from a man between 18 and 35 years old in good health. This chain uses TRBV9 with TRBJ2-3; tentative D call: TRBD2 (6 bases). The CDR3 here is CASSDLGGATDTQYF. DNA for the CDR3: TGTGCCAGCAGCGACTTGGGGGGTGCCACAGATACGCAGTATTTT.